These 21 T cell receptor beta chains were all obtained from the same sample, sequenced in a study of graft-versus-host responses after intestinal transplantation. These TCRs are of unknown antigen specificity. The repertoire was sequenced with immunoSEQ multiplex PCR; TCRdb's copy has only in-frame clones and lacks some. The table records about 100,000 clones, 75% to 95% of them present only once. The sample here was unstimulated CD8+ T cells sorted from spleen or lymph node cells, taken before intestinal transplant. The receptor source for this set is a human donor who received an intestinal transplant.

V gene TRBV27 combines with J gene TRBJ2-7; D is unresolved. With 4 bases removed from V and 12 bases from J, the gap between germline ends came to 10 bases. Germline V gene lookup returns CDR1 MNHEY and CDR2 SMNVEV (reference sequence). This CDR3 is built from 10 residues. The CDR3 DNA reads as TGTGCCAGCAGTTCATCCCGGACGTACTTC. Translated, it gives CASSSSRTYF.

This sequence joins TRBV2 and TRBJ2-7; D is unclear. Germline loops: CDR1 SNHLY, CDR2 FYNNEI. The V end was cut by 3 bases, the J end by 6 bases, with 12 bases between. The CDR3 is made up of 13 amino acids. In DNA form, the CDR3 reads TGTGCCAGCAGTGATTACCATCCCGGCGAGCAGTACTTC. Its protein is CASSDYHPGEQYF.

The chain couples TRBV5-1 to TRBJ2-7; TRBD1 matches at 7 bases. Germline CDR1 SGHRS, CDR2 YFSETQ. CDR3 length: 14 amino acids. V dropped 0 bases and J dropped 3; count of bases not matched to a gene: 3. The CDR3: CASSLASGGYEQYF. CDR3 in DNA: TGCGCCAGCAGCTTGGCCTCAGGGGGCTACGAGCAGTACTTC.

This clone is a singleton in its sample. The chain has TRBV29-1 and TRBJ2-7; D is undetermined. Germline V gene sequence: CDR1 SQVTM, CDR2 ANQGSEA. CDR3 length equals 13 residues. Trimming left V 6 bases short and J 4 bases short, with 16 bases between. The CDR3 is CSVAVSSKYEQYF. As DNA, the CDR3 is TGCAGCGTGGCAGTCAGCTCGAAGTACGAGCAGTACTTC.

The chain is built from TRBV6-5 and TRBJ2-5; D may be TRBD2 (6 bases). The CDR3 sequence is 14 residues long. Deletions cut 8 bases from V and 0 bases from J, with 13 bases between. From germline, CDR1 is MNHEY and CDR2 SVGAGI. This CDR3 is CASAWKRDQETQYF. The CDR3 DNA follows: TGTGCCAGCGCCTGGAAGCGGGACCAAGAGACCCAGTACTTC.

The chain joins TRBV4-1 to TRBJ2-2; no clear D. CDR3 length: 15 residues. V lost 2 bases and J 5 bases, leaving 12 bases between the germline ends. Per the germline V gene, CDR1 is MGHRA and CDR2 is YSYEKL. The chain's CDR3 is CASSQLPKGTGELFF. The DNA for the CDR3 is TGCGCCAGCAGCCAACTCCCCAAAGGGACCGGGGAGCTGTTTTTT.

V usage is TRBV7-3 and J usage is TRBJ2-5, with 7 bases matching TRBD2. Germline V CDR1 and CDR2: SGHTA, FQGTGA. V gave up 1 base and J gave up 3 bases; unmatched junction bases: 2. This CDR3 comprises 14 residues. CDR3 DNA sequence: TGTGCCAGCAGCTTAAAGGGGAGGGAAGAGACCCAGTACTTC. It translates to CASSLKGREETQYF.

The chain carries TRBV4-2 and TRBJ2-1; TRBD2 agrees at 8 bases. The CDR3 length is 19 residues. The ends lost 0 bases at V and 2 bases at J; junction bases unmatched: 12. Germline CDR1 and CDR2: LGHNA and YNFKEQ. The CDR3 nucleotides are TGTGCCAGCAGCCAAGATCCCACAACCGGACTAGCCACCTACAATGAGCAGTTCTTC. Protein sequence: CASSQDPTTGLATYNEQFF.

This sequence joins TRBV10-1 and TRBJ2-5; weak D call: TRBD1 (5 bases). The germline V gene encodes CDR1 WNHNN and CDR2 SYGVQD (reference sequence). This CDR3 comprises 13 residues. V lost 6 bases and J lost 5, with 13 bases in between. CDR3 loop: CASSADSVETQYF. The DNA of the CDR3 is TGCGCCAGCAGCGCTGACAGCGTGGAGACCCAGTACTTC.

V is TRBV6-6 and J is TRBJ1-2; 7 nucleotides match TRBD1. In germline, CDR1 is MNHNY, CDR2 SVGAGI (reference sequence). The junction had 3 bases not matched to a gene; V was cut back by 5 bases and J by 6 bases. This CDR3 has 12 residues. For the CDR3, the DNA is TGTGCCAGCAGTCAGGGGGACCATGGCTACACCTTC. Translated, it gives CASSQGDHGYTF.

The rearrangement uses TRBV28 and TRBJ1-5, with no clear D. V shed 5 bases and J shed 8 bases, with 19 bases lying between them. This CDR3 is 15 amino acids long. Germline CDR1 is MDHEN and CDR2 is SYDVKM. CDR3 in DNA: TGTGCCAGCAGTCCCGGGCCTAGTCTATGGGAGCCCCAGCATTTT. Residues: CASSPGPSLWEPQHF.

The chain joins TRBV9 to TRBJ2-1, with TRBD2 matching over 8 bases. V shed 4 bases, J shed 7 bases, and the junction held 7 bases outside the gene matches. Per the germline V gene, CDR1 is SGDLS and CDR2 is YYNGEE. The CDR3 totals 14 residues. CDR3 sequence: CASSPHGGGNEQFF. CDR3 DNA: TGTGCCAGCAGCCCCCACGGGGGGGGAAATGAGCAGTTCTTC.

V is TRBV7-9 and J is TRBJ1-4; D unclear. Germline loops: CDR1 SEHNR, CDR2 FQNEAQ (reference sequence). This CDR3 has 16 residues. V shed 1 base and J shed 4 bases, with 13 bases lying between them. This chain's CDR3 is CASSLGPSPFNEKLFF. CDR3 sequence (DNA): TGTGCCAGCAGCTTAGGACCCTCTCCTTTTAATGAAAAACTGTTTTTT.

The CDR3 bases are TGTGCCAGCAGCCGTAGCGCGAGCACAGATACGCAGTATTTT. Translation: CASSRSASTDTQYF. The V gene is TRBV16, the J gene TRBJ2-3, with D tentatively TRBD2 (5 bases). This CDR3 region has 14 residues. The V end was cut by 4 bases, the J end by 0 bases, with 8 bases between. Germline CDR1 reads KGHSY; CDR2 reads FQNENV. Full variable domain (missing parts from reference TRBV16 and TRBJ2-3): GEEVAQTPKHLVRGEGQKAKLYCAPIKGHSYVFWYQQVLKNEFKFLISFQNENVFDETGMPKERFSAKCLPNSPCSLEIQATKLEDSAVYFCASSRSASTDTQYFGPGTRLTVL.

This chain's CDR3 is CASSDGATQYF. The CDR3 DNA follows: TGTGCCAGCAGTGACGGGGCAACGCAGTATTTT. This chain uses TRBV6-4 with TRBJ2-3; perhaps TRBD1 as D (5 bases). CDR1 and CDR2 (germline): MRHNA, SNTAGT. The CDR3 spans 11 residues. V was trimmed by 2 bases and J by 9 bases, leaving 6 bases between them.

The rearrangement links TRBV11-2 to TRBJ1-1; D might be TRBD1 (5 bases). This CDR3 is built from 13 residues. Trimming cost V 1 base and J 8 bases, with 11 bases left between them. The germline V gene encodes CDR1 SGHAT and CDR2 FQNNGV. CDR3 sequence reads: CASSLGGEKEAFF. CDR3 DNA: TGTGCCAGCAGCTTAGGGGGGGAAAAGGAAGCTTTCTTT.

CDR3 DNA: TGTGCCAGCAGTTGGGAACAGAGTGGCTACACCTTC. Residues: CASSWEQSGYTF. The V gene is TRBV6-5, the J gene TRBJ1-2; no reliable D call. The CDR3 is made up of 12 amino acids. Trimming shortened V by 4 bases and J by 7 bases, and 10 bases separated the two germline ends. The germline V gene has CDR1 MNHEY and CDR2 SVGAGI.

V usage is TRBV7-9 and J usage is TRBJ1-5; D perhaps matches TRBD1 (5 bases). Trimming left V 5 bases short and J 4 bases short, with 12 bases between. Germline loops: CDR1 SEHNR, CDR2 FQNEAQ (reference sequence). This CDR3 has 14 amino acids. CDR3 residues: CASSPPGGNQPQHF. CDR3 nucleotides: TGTGCCAGCAGCCCCCCGGGGGGGAATCAGCCCCAGCATTTT.

The chain carries TRBV27 and TRBJ1-1; a possible D gene is TRBD1 (6 bases). V dropped 2 bases and J dropped 7 bases, with 11 bases sitting between them. Germline CDR1 and CDR2: MNHEY and SMNVEV (reference sequence). The CDR3 totals 13 residues. The CDR3 reads CASSLGGGSEAFF. In DNA form, the CDR3 reads TGTGCCAGCAGTTTAGGAGGGGGGAGTGAAGCTTTCTTT.

This clone was detected once. The chain carries TRBV6-5 and TRBJ1-2, with a tentative D call TRBD1 (6 bases). This CDR3 contains 13 residues. V shed 6 bases and J shed 6 bases, with 14 bases lying between them. The germline V gene has CDR1 MNHEY and CDR2 SVGAGI. CDR3 DNA sequence: TGTGCCAGCAGCCAGGGGACATTGGATGGCTACACCTTC. Its protein product is CASSQGTLDGYTF.

The chain combines TRBV15 with TRBJ2-1, with 7 bases identical to TRBD2. V trimming: 3 bases; J trimming: 0 bases; junction bases outside the gene matches: 2. The CDR3 runs 15 residues. Germline V CDR1 and CDR2: LNHNV, YYDKDF (reference sequence). The CDR3 DNA reads as TGTGCCACCAGCAGCCTAGCGGTCTCCTACAATGAGCAGTTCTTC. Translated, it gives CATSSLAVSYNEQFF.